This TCR beta chain is from a study of cytomegalovirus exposure and HLA in healthy donors. General study findings and limits: Three CMV-associated chains proved CMV antigen-specific in vitro.

After removal of 6 bases from V and 4 bases from J, the junction contained 4 bases not matched to a gene. From germline, CDR1 is SNHLY and CDR2 FYNNEI. The CDR3 is 14 amino acids. Data came from immunoSEQ multiplex PCR; TCRdb stores just in-frame clones and leaves some out. The data hold roughly 250,000 clones, with approximately 86% observed a single time. With regard to this clone: What it binds is unknown.

Sequenced material: PBMCs. The chain has TRBV2 and TRBJ2-3, with 10 positions matching TRBD1. This clonotype was sampled from a woman aged 25 to 39 in good health and CMV-seropositive. The CDR3 DNA sequence: TGTGCCAGCAGGGTCGACAGGGGGCCAGATACGCAGTATTTT. This translates into CASRVDRGPDTQYF.